The rows below give T cell receptor beta chains drawn from one sample of a study of cytomegalovirus exposure and HLA in healthy donors. Assay used: immunoSEQ multiplex PCR; TCRdb lists only in-frame clones, some missing. The table has under 150,000 clones, 82% seen once. The source material was PBMCs. These receptors were taken from a male donor in good health and CMV-seronegative. The CDR3 runs from the conserved cysteine through the conserved F or W.

TRBV27,16,CASFRKGQGAYNEQFF
TRBV9,13,CASSFRVNTEAFF
TRBV2,12,CAALTGGYEQYF
TRBV30,10,CACGAYEQYF
TRBV4-1,15,CASSQGGRGYNEQFF
TRBV7-9,10,CASSRETQYF
TRBV6-5,15,CASSYLTGGRTEAFF
TRBV2,13,CASSGGNGYGYTF
TRBV23-1,18,CASSPNVSGTKKEDTQYF
TRBV7-2,18,CASSPLRGTSGVQETQYF
TRBV7-2,12,CASSLVKAEQYF
TRBV29-1,17,CSVVYRGAGGPRDTQYF
TRBV28,14,CASSQSNSQETQYF
TRBV9,15,CASSVGLAGADTQYF
TRBV28,15,CASSFVGDRLAEAFF
TRBV5-1,13,CASSTVSNQPQHF